This T cell receptor beta chain was obtained from a study of blood T cell repertoires in COVID-19. Across the study: Samples representing acute and convalescent COVID-19 were sourced from the United States, Italy and Spain. From T cells, B-cell-depleted T cells, or PBMCs came the material, which was cDNA or gDNA.

The CDR3 covers 13 residues. Trimming stripped 4 bases from V and 7 bases from J, with 13 bases between. Per germline, CDR1 SNHLY and CDR2 FYNNEI. Generated by immunoSEQ multiplex PCR, the TCRdb table keeps only in-frame clones and is missing some. Altogether about 300,000 clones are present, about 87% being singletons, with the ten largest covering more than 6.5%. This TCR derives from a woman younger than 45 who had recovered from COVID-19. The chain has TRBV2 and TRBJ2-5; D possibly corresponds to TRBD1 (6 bases). What was sequenced was peripheral blood. CDR3 in amino acids: CASSVPGEGTQYF. Written as DNA, the CDR3 is TGTGCCAGCAGTGTACCAGGGGAAGGGACCCAGTACTTC.